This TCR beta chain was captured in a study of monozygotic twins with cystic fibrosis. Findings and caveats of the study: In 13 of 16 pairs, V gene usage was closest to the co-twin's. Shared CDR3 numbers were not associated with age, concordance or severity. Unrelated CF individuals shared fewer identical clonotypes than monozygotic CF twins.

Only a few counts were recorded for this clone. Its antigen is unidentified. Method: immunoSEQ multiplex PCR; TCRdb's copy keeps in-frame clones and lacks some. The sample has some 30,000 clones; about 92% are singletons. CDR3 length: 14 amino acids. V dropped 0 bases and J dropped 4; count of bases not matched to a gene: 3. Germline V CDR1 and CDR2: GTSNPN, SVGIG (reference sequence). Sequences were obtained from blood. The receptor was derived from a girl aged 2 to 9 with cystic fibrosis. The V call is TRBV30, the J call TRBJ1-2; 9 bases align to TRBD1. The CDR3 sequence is CAWSVPTGGYGYTF. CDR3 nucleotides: TGTGCCTGGAGTGTACCGACAGGGGGCTATGGCTACACCTTC.